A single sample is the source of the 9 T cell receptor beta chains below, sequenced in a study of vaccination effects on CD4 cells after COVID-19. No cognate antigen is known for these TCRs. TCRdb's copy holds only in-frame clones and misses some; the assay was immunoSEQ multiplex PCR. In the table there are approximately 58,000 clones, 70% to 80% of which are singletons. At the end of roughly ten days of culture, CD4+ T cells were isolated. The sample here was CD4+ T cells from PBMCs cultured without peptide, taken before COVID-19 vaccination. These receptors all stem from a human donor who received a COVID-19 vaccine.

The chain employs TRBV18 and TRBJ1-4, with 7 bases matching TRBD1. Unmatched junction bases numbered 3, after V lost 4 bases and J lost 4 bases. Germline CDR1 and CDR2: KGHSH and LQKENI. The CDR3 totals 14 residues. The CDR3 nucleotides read TGTGCCAGCTCACGGGGACAGCTTAATGAAAAACTGTTTTTT. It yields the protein CASSRGQLNEKLFF.

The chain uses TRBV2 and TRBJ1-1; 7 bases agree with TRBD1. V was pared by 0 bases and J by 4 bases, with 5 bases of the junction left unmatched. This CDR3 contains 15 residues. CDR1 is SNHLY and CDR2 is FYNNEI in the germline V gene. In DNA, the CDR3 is TGTGCCAGCAGTGAAGCGACAGGGAGGAGCACTGAAGCTTTCTTT. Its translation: CASSEATGRSTEAFF.

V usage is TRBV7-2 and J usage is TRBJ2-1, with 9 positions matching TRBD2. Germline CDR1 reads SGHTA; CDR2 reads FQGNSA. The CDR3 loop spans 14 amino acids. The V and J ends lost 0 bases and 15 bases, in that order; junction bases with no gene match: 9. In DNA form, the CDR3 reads TGTGCCAGCAGCTTAGCGGTTAGCGGGGGCATGAGGTTCTTC. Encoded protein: CASSLAVSGGMRFF.

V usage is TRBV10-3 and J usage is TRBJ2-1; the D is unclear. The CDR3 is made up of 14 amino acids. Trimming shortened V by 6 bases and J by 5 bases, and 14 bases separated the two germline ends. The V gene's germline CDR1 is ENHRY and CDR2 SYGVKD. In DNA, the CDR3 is TGTGCCATCAGGACGGAGATTCTACACAATGAGCAGTTCTTC. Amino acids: CAIRTEILHNEQFF.

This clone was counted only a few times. The CDR3 loop reads CASSQDVAAYGYTF. DNA of the CDR3: TGTGCCAGCAGCCAAGATGTGGCAGCTTATGGCTACACCTTC. The chain carries TRBV3-1 (or the pseudogene TRBV3-2) and TRBJ1-2; D gene uncertain. Germline V CDR1 and CDR2: LGHDT, YNNKEL (reference sequence). V lost 0 bases to trimming and J lost 5 bases, with 10 bases between them. This CDR3 contains 14 residues.

The CDR3 DNA follows: TGCGCCAGCAGCTGGGGAGGGGGGGAAGCCAAAAACATTCAGTACTTC. Translation gives CASSWGGGEAKNIQYF. The V and J genes are TRBV5-1 and TRBJ2-4, with D perhaps matching TRBD2 (7 bases). The CDR3 is 16 amino acids. The germline V gene has CDR1 SGHRS and CDR2 YFSETQ. With 3 bases removed from V and 0 bases from J, the gap between germline ends came to 13 bases. Based on the CDR3 plus reference TRBV5-1 and TRBJ2-4, the full variable domain is KAGVTQTPRYLIKTRGQQVTLSCSPISGHRSVSWYQQTPGQGLQFLFEYFSETQRNKGNFPGRFSGRQFSNSRSEMNVSTLELGDSALYLCASSWGGGEAKNIQYFGAGTRLSVL.

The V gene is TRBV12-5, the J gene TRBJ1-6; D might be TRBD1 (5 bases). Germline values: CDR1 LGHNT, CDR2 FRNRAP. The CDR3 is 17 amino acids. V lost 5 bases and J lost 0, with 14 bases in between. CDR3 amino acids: CASGGDGGSSYNSPLHF. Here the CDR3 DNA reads TGTGCTAGTGGTGGAGACGGGGGGAGCTCCTATAATTCACCCCTCCACTTT.

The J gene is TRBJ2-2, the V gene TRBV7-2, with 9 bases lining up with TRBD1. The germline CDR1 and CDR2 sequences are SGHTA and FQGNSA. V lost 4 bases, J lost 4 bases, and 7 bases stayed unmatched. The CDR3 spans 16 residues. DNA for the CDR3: TGTGCCAGCAGCTCAACAGGGGGCGCGGGCACCGGGGAGCTGTTTTTT. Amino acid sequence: CASSSTGGAGTGELFF.

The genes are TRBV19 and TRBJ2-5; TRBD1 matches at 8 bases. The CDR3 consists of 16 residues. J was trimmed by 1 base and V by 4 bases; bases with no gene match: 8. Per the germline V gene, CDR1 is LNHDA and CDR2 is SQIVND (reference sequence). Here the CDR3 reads CASSTDRGNVQETQYF. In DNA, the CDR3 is TGTGCCAGTAGTACCGACAGGGGAAACGTCCAAGAGACCCAGTACTTC.